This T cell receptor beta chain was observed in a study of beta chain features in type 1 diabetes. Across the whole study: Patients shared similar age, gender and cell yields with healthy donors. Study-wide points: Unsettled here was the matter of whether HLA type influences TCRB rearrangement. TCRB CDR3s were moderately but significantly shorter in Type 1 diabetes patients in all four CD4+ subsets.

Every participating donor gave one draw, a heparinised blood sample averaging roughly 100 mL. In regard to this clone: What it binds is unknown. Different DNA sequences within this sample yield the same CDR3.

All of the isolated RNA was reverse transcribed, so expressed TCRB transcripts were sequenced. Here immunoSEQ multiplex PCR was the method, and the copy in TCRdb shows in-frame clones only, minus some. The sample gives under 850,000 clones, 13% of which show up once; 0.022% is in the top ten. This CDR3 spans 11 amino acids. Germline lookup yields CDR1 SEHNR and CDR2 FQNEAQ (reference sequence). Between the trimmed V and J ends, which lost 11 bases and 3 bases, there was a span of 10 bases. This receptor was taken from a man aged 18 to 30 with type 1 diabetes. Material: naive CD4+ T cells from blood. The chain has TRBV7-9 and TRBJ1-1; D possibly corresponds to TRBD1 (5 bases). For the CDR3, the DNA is TGTGCCTCGGGGGGGTACACTGAAGCTTTCTTT. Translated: CASGGYTEAFF.